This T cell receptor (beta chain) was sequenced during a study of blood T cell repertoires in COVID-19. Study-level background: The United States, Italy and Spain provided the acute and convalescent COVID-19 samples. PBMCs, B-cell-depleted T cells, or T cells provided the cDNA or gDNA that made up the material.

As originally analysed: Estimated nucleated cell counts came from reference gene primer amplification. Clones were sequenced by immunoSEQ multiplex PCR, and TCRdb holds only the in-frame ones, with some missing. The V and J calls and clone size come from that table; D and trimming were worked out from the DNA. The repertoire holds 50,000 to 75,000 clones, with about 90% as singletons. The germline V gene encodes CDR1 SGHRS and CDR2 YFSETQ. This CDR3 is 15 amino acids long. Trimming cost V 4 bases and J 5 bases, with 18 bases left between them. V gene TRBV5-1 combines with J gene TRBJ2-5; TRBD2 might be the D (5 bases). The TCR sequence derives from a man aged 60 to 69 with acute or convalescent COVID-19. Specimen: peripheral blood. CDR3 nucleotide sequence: TGCGCCAGCAGCACCGACCGGGGAACGGGGGAGACCCAGTACTTC. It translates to CASSTDRGTGETQYF.